This TCR beta chain was identified in a study of T-cell memory formation after mild COVID-19. Looking at the study overall: In these data, TCR clusters were largely donor specific.

Libraries for TCRalpha and TCRbeta carried sample barcodes and unique molecular identifiers via 5'RACE. TCRdb reanalysed the 5' RACE reads using MiXCR and keeps one entry per CDR3 protein. The sample contains roughly 260,000 distinct CDR3 sequences, around 17% of which appear only once. Points from the study as a whole: Later expanders leaned CD4+, whereas day 15 to 85 contracting clones were balanced CD4/CD8. Among CD4+ contracting clones, most were CM and EM, and CD8+ ones EMRA.

This clonotype appeared many times. Antigen specificity is unknown. This TCR was sampled from a man between 18 and 35 years old who had mild COVID-19 (a few samples of this study predate the infection). Cell type and time point are not known. Sequencing input: PBMCs or a T cell subset sorted from them (not recorded which).

The DNA of the CDR3 is TGTGCCAGCAGCTTGGAGCTTTTCACAGATACGCAGTATTTT. This gives the protein CASSLELFTDTQYF. The V call is TRBV7-3, the J call TRBJ2-3; D is unresolved. CDR1 and CDR2 from the germline V gene are SGHTA and FQGTGA. The V gene lost 3 bases and the J gene lost 2 bases, with 9 bases spanning the gap. CDR3 length equals 14 residues.